This T cell receptor beta chain was sequenced in a study of response to subunit inactivated influenza vaccine. TCRdb itself ran the RT-PCR reads through MiXCR, one entry per CDR3 protein. This repertoire shows around 160,000 distinct CDR3 sequences, roughly a tenth found once; its top ten account for 9.5% to 15%. This clonotype was recorded a few times. Germline V gives CDR1 SGHTA, CDR2 FQGNSA. This CDR3 is built from 15 residues. V lost 5 bases and J lost 9; bases outside the gene matches: 10. This TCR was recovered from a man aged 50 to 60 who received an inactivated influenza vaccine. The V gene is TRBV7-2, the J gene TRBJ1-6; 7 positions match TRBD1. This specimen was non-naive T cells sorted from PBMCs, taken roughly 48 days after vaccination. The CDR3 is CASSRSGTDGSPLHF. As DNA, the CDR3 is TGTGCCAGCAGCCGTTCCGGGACAGATGGTTCACCCCTCCACTTT.